Here is one T cell receptor (beta chain) with its context. Its target is unknown. Measured with immunoSEQ multiplex PCR; TCRdb has only the in-frame clones, and not every one. The sample carries roughly 200,000 clones, almost 90% recorded once. V lost 4 bases, J lost 4 bases, and 10 bases stayed unmatched. This CDR3 has 15 residues. Germline V gives CDR1 LNHDA, CDR2 SQIVND (reference sequence). The data belong to a study of T cell responses to AZD1222 COVID-19 vaccine. Study-level points and caveats: Donors, mostly white British, included more females; clonal diversity was possibly underestimated. Dominant CD4 TCR responses targeted spike regions 160-218 and 743-854.

The specimen comprised peripheral blood, sampled on day 0 of AZD1222 vaccination. This clonotype originated in an adult in good health. The chain recombines TRBV19 with TRBJ2-7; TRBD1 matches 7 bases. The CDR3 is CASSTRGTALYEQYF. The CDR3 DNA is TGTGCCAGTAGTACCCGAGGGACAGCTTTGTACGAGCAGTACTTC.